One and the same sample provided the 32 T cell receptor beta chains below, sequenced in a study of cytomegalovirus exposure and HLA in healthy donors. Researchers ran the PCR with 60 Vbeta and 13 Jbeta primers. Clones were read by immunoSEQ multiplex PCR, and TCRdb kept only the in-frame ones, dropping some. The sample includes some 130,000 clones. The specimen sequenced was PBMCs. The source of these receptors is a man aged 18 to 30 in good health and CMV-seronegative.

The gene calls are TRBV29-1 and TRBJ2-2; 9 bases are a match to TRBD2. The germline gives CDR1 SQVTM, CDR2 ANQGSEA. The CDR3 is made up of 16 amino acids. Germline trimming cut 0 bases from V and 3 bases from J; bases unmatched to any gene: 5. This CDR3 is CSVEDLASGDTGELFF. In DNA form, the CDR3 reads TGCAGCGTTGAAGATCTTGCTAGCGGGGACACCGGGGAGCTGTTTTTT.

CDR3 in amino acids: CASRATPTNTEAFF. CDR3 nucleotides: TGTGCCAGCAGGGCGACTCCGACGAACACTGAAGCTTTCTTT. The V gene is TRBV6-1, the J gene TRBJ1-1, with unresolved D. This CDR3 has 14 amino acids. Germline V gene sequence: CDR1 MNHNS, CDR2 SASEGT. The V end was cut by 6 bases, the J end by 1 base, with 12 bases between.

The chain recombines TRBV5-6 with TRBJ2-3; TRBD1 matches 10 bases. The CDR3 runs to 16 residues. The germline gives CDR1 SGHDT, CDR2 YYEEEE. With V trimmed by 4 bases and J by 9 bases, 14 bases remained unmatched. CDR3 amino acids: CASSPPGQGPEVTQYF. The CDR3 DNA follows: TGTGCCAGCAGCCCACCGGGACAGGGGCCCGAAGTAACGCAGTATTTT.

CDR3 in DNA: TGTGCCAGCAGCTTGACAGGGGGCACAGATACGCAGTATTTT. It translates to CASSLTGGTDTQYF. The gene calls are TRBV7-3 and TRBJ2-3, with 8 nucleotides matching TRBD1. CDR1 SGHTA and CDR2 FQGTGA come from the germline V gene. V was clipped by 3 bases and J by 1 base; unmatched bases: 0. This CDR3 contains 14 residues. The entire variable domain, with the rest obtained from reference TRBV7-3 and TRBJ2-3, is as follows: GAGVSQTPSNKVTEKGKYVELRCDPISGHTALYWYRQSLGQGPEFLIYFQGTGAADDSGLPNDRFFAVRPEGSVSTLKIQRTERGDSAVYLCASSLTGGTDTQYFGPGTRLTVL.

The chain is built from TRBV18 and TRBJ1-4; TRBD1 matches 9 bases. Germline loops: CDR1 KGHSH, CDR2 LQKENI. This CDR3 comprises 14 residues. V dropped 6 bases and J dropped 10; count of bases not matched to a gene: 9. CDR3: CASSAGQGEGKLFF. As DNA, the CDR3 is TGTGCCAGCTCGGCGGGACAGGGAGAAGGAAAACTGTTTTTT.

The chain joins TRBV27 to TRBJ2-1; 10 nucleotides match TRBD2. CDR3 length: 18 residues. Germline trimming cut 4 bases from V and 3 bases from J; bases unmatched to any gene: 12. Germline-derived CDR1 and CDR2 are MNHEY and SMNVEV (reference sequence). In nucleotides, the CDR3 is TGTGCCAGCAGTTCCCAGAGGACTAGCGGAACGTACTACAATGAGCAGTTCTTC. It codes for CASSSQRTSGTYYNEQFF.

The rearrangement links TRBV6-5 to TRBJ2-5, with TRBD1 identical over 8 bases. The CDR3 has 16 residues. Trimming took 0 bases from V and 2 from J; bases not matched to a gene: 5. From germline, CDR1 is MNHEY and CDR2 SVGAGI. CDR3 sequence (DNA): TGTGCCAGCAGTTACTCCGGACAGGGCCAACAAGAGACCCAGTACTTC. Amino acids: CASSYSGQGQQETQYF.

This chain uses TRBV7-2 with TRBJ2-7; no firm D call. V lost 5 bases and J 5 bases, leaving 7 bases between the germline ends. Germline V lookup: CDR1 SGHTA, CDR2 FQGNSA. CDR3 size: 11 residues. The CDR3 loop reads CASSPRDEQYF. The CDR3, as DNA: TGTGCCAGCAGCCCCCGCGACGAGCAGTACTTC.

V and J are TRBV14 and TRBJ1-1; 10 positions match TRBD1. The CDR3 has 17 amino acids. V was pared by 5 bases and J by 0 bases, with 9 bases of the junction left unmatched. CDR1 and CDR2 from the germline V gene are SGHDN and FVKESK. CDR3 in DNA: TGTGCCAGCAGCAAATCCGGGACAGGGGTTATGAACACTGAAGCTTTCTTT. Its protein is CASSKSGTGVMNTEAFF.

About this clone itself: Other nucleotide sequences in the sample specify the same CDR3. This rearrangement joins TRBV2 to TRBJ2-3; perhaps TRBD2 as D (5 bases). The CDR3 is 14 amino acids. V lost 7 bases and J lost 5, with 16 bases in between. From germline, CDR1 is SNHLY and CDR2 FYNNEI. This CDR3 reads CASNTQPGVDTQYF. CDR3 nucleotide sequence: TGTGCCAGCAACACGCAGCCCGGGGTAGATACGCAGTATTTT.

The V gene is TRBV19, the J gene TRBJ2-7; TRBD1 is a possible D gene (6 bases). V shed 5 bases and J shed 4 bases, with 15 bases lying between them. The germline V gene has CDR1 LNHDA and CDR2 SQIVND (reference sequence). This CDR3 contains 14 residues. Here the CDR3 reads CASSGRGMGYEQYF. The CDR3, as DNA: TGTGCCAGTAGTGGCAGGGGAATGGGTTACGAGCAGTACTTC. Variable domain in full (rest from reference TRBV19 and TRBJ2-7): DGGITQSPKYLFRKEGQNVTLSCEQNLNHDAMYWYRQDPGQGLRLIYYSQIVNDFQKGDIAEGYSVSREKKESFPLTVTSAQKNPTAFYLCASSGRGMGYEQYFGPGTRLTVT.

V is TRBV9 and J is TRBJ2-3; D may be TRBD1 (7 bases). CDR3 size: 17 residues. V dropped 0 bases and J dropped 0 bases, with 14 bases sitting between them. Germline CDR1 and CDR2: SGDLS and YYNGEE. CDR3 bases: TGTGCCAGCAGCGTAGCTCCAGGGGGGACGAGCACAGATACGCAGTATTTT. Translating gives CASSVAPGGTSTDTQYF.

The chain has TRBV19 and TRBJ1-5; 8 positions agree with TRBD1. The CDR3 is 15 residues long. Germline V gene data show CDR1 as LNHDA and CDR2 as SQIVND (reference sequence). V was clipped by 4 bases and J by 0 bases; unmatched bases: 2. CDR3 DNA: TGTGCCAGTAGTACAGGGGGCTATAGCAATCAGCCCCAGCATTTT. Translating gives CASSTGGYSNQPQHF. Full variable domain (missing parts from reference TRBV19 and TRBJ1-5): DGGITQSPKYLFRKEGQNVTLSCEQNLNHDAMYWYRQDPGQGLRLIYYSQIVNDFQKGDIAEGYSVSREKKESFPLTVTSAQKNPTAFYLCASSTGGYSNQPQHFGDGTRLSIL.

Here the CDR3 DNA reads TGTGCCAGCAGCATGGATATTGACAGCTCTTATGGCTACACCTTC. Translation: CASSMDIDSSYGYTF. The rearrangement joins TRBV5-6 to TRBJ1-2; TRBD1 is a possible D gene (5 bases). This CDR3 is built from 15 residues. Trimming pared 4 bases from V and 5 bases from J, leaving 18 bases between. CDR1 SGHDT and CDR2 YYEEEE come from the germline V gene.

This chain joins TRBV5-4 and TRBJ2-2, with D hard to call. The germline V gene encodes CDR1 SGHNT and CDR2 YYREEE (reference sequence). Deletions cut 2 bases from V and 0 bases from J, with 8 bases between. CDR3 size: 15 residues. In DNA form, the CDR3 reads TGTGCCAGCAGCTTTGACTTTTCGAACACCGGGGAGCTGTTTTTT. Protein sequence: CASSFDFSNTGELFF.

This chain uses TRBV19 with TRBJ1-4; the match to TRBD1 covers 7 bases. Losses at the gene ends were 7 bases for V and 11 bases for J; bases not matched to a gene: 7. Germline lookup yields CDR1 LNHDA and CDR2 SQIVND (reference sequence). The CDR3 covers 12 residues. CDR3 in DNA: TGTGCCAGTACGTTGACAGGGTGGAAACTGTTTTTT. It codes for CASTLTGWKLFF.

This chain uses TRBV10-3 with TRBJ1-2, with 7 bases aligning to TRBD1. The CDR3 consists of 13 residues. Trimming cost V 7 bases and J 6 bases; bases outside gene matches: 8. Germline V lookup: CDR1 ENHRY, CDR2 SYGVKD. CDR3 residues: CAITRQGLDGYTF. CDR3 nucleotides: TGTGCCATCACCCGACAGGGTCTCGATGGCTACACCTTC.

This rearrangement joins TRBV6-5 to TRBJ2-5; TRBD2 is a possible D gene (5 bases). The tail of the sequence fits TRBJ2-7 better, so the J call may be wrong. This CDR3 has 13 residues. Germline V gene sequence: CDR1 MNHEY, CDR2 SVGAGI. This CDR3 reads CASSRGSKGEQYF. The DNA for the CDR3 is TGTGCCAGCAGCCGCGGGTCCAAGGGCGAGCAGTACTTC.

The rearrangement joins TRBV5-1 to TRBJ2-2, with 9 bases lining up with TRBD2. In germline, CDR1 is SGHRS, CDR2 YFSETQ. V was pared by 4 bases and J by 5 bases, with 9 bases of the junction left unmatched. CDR3 length: 16 residues. The CDR3 sequence: CASSLGALAGTGELFF. In nucleotides, the CDR3 is TGCGCCAGCAGCCTCGGCGCGCTAGCGGGAACCGGGGAGCTGTTTTTT.

The chain couples TRBV7-2 to TRBJ1-1; 11 bases line up with TRBD1. Looked up from germline, CDR1 is SGHTA and CDR2 is FQGNSA. V was clipped by 5 bases and J by 5 bases; unmatched bases: 7. This CDR3 has 15 residues. The CDR3 DNA is TGTGCCAGCAGCCCCGGACAGGGGGCGTTTACTGAAGCTTTCTTT. Its translation: CASSPGQGAFTEAFF.

The V call is TRBV6-6, the J call TRBJ2-7, with a weak D call TRBD1 (5 bases). This CDR3 contains 15 residues. Germline V gene sequence: CDR1 MNHNY, CDR2 SVGAGI (reference sequence). V dropped 2 bases and J dropped 2 bases, with 13 bases sitting between them. CDR3 DNA: TGTGCCAGCAGTTACAGCCCACAGGAACCCTACGAGCAGTACTTC. Translating it yields CASSYSPQEPYEQYF.

V is TRBV7-2 and J is TRBJ2-7; 8 bases line up with TRBD1. V gave up 6 bases and J gave up 4 bases; unmatched junction bases: 11. Germline lookup yields CDR1 SGHTA and CDR2 FQGNSA. This CDR3 has 15 residues. The CDR3 DNA is TGTGCCAGCAGTCAGGGGCAGGGGGCGCCGTACGAGCAGTACTTC. The encoded protein is CASSQGQGAPYEQYF.

The chain's CDR3 is CASMNGGRTEAFF. The CDR3 DNA is TGTGCCAGCATGAACGGGGGGCGTACTGAAGCTTTCTTT. The chain uses TRBV2 and TRBJ1-1, with a tentative D call TRBD1 (6 bases). Trimming pared 7 bases from V and 5 bases from J, leaving 14 bases between. Germline lookup yields CDR1 SNHLY and CDR2 FYNNEI. This CDR3 has 13 residues. The full variable domain, rest sourced from reference TRBV2 and TRBJ1-1, is EPEVTQTPSHQVTQMGQEVILRCVPISNHLYFYWYRQILGQKVEFLVSFYNNEISEKSEIFDDQFSVERPDGSNFTLKIRSTKLEDSAMYFCASMNGGRTEAFFGQGTRLTVV.

The gene calls are TRBV28 and TRBJ2-2, with D unclear. CDR3 size: 13 residues. Trimming shortened V by 2 bases and J by 6 bases, and 7 bases separated the two germline ends. Looked up from germline, CDR1 is MDHEN and CDR2 is SYDVKM. This CDR3 is CASSLLVPGELFF. The CDR3 DNA is TGTGCCAGCAGTTTACTAGTCCCCGGGGAGCTGTTTTTT.

The chain carries TRBV6-1 and TRBJ1-2; 11 positions match TRBD1. This CDR3 region has 17 residues. The junction had 8 bases not matched to a gene; V was cut back by 0 bases and J by 5 bases. The V gene's germline CDR1 is MNHNS and CDR2 SASEGT. CDR3 protein: CASSEAQDRGLGYGYTF. The CDR3 nucleotides read TGTGCCAGCAGTGAAGCGCAGGACAGGGGGCTTGGGTATGGCTACACCTTC.

The chain links TRBV7-2 to TRBJ2-7, with 9 bases matching TRBD2. Looked up from germline, CDR1 is SGHTA and CDR2 is FQGNSA. The J segment lost 2 bases and the V segment lost 4 bases, leaving 9 bases of the junction unmatched. CDR3 length: 16 amino acids. The CDR3 coding sequence is TGTGCCAGCAGCTCCGGGGCCGCGGGGGGGCCCTACGAGCAGTACTTC. It encodes CASSSGAAGGPYEQYF. Complete variable domain (other parts from reference TRBV7-2 and TRBJ2-7): GAGVSQSPSNKVTEKGKDVELRCDPISGHTALYWYRQSLGQGLEFLIYFQGNSAPDKSGLPSDRFSAERTGGSVSTLTIQRTQQEDSAVYLCASSSGAAGGPYEQYFGPGTRLTVT.

The chain links TRBV4-1 to TRBJ2-7; 8 bases fit TRBD1. CDR3 length: 19 amino acids. The V gene end was trimmed by 0 bases and the J gene end by 3 bases; junction bases not matched to a gene: 16. CDR1 MGHRA and CDR2 YSYEKL come from the germline V gene. Here the CDR3 reads CASSQDLVPGQALFYEQYF. The CDR3 nucleotides read TGCGCCAGCAGCCAAGATCTGGTCCCGGGACAGGCCCTTTTCTACGAGCAGTACTTC.

The chain links TRBV29-1 to TRBJ1-5; 8 nucleotides agree with TRBD1. The CDR3 sequence is 12 residues long. Germline CDR1 reads SQVTM; CDR2 reads ANQGSEA. V trimming: 6 bases; J trimming: 5 bases; junction bases outside the gene matches: 3. The CDR3 sequence: CSVGQGDQPQHF. In DNA, the CDR3 is TGCAGCGTCGGACAGGGAGATCAGCCCCAGCATTTT.

This chain connects TRBV7-8 to TRBJ2-7; tentatively, D is TRBD1 (5 bases). V was pared by 7 bases and J by 4 bases, with 14 bases between. CDR1 is SGHVS and CDR2 is FQNEAQ in the germline V gene. The CDR3 consists of 13 residues. The CDR3 DNA sequence: TGTGCCAGCACAGGTTTAGGGGTGTACGAGCAGTACTTC. This translates into CASTGLGVYEQYF.

The chain employs TRBV10-3 and TRBJ1-2; D may be TRBD1 (6 bases). Germline V gene data show CDR1 as ENHRY and CDR2 as SYGVKD. The V end lost 4 bases, the J end lost 7 bases, and 22 bases lay between the germline ends. This CDR3 has 16 residues. CDR3 in amino acids: CAISGQDVGGLSGYTF. DNA for the CDR3: TGTGCCATCAGTGGACAAGACGTAGGGGGTCTGAGTGGCTACACCTTC.

The gene calls are TRBV7-9 and TRBJ1-5, with 10 bases aligning to TRBD1. In germline, CDR1 is SEHNR, CDR2 FQNEAQ (reference sequence). Trimming removed 1 base from V and 7 bases from J; junction bases left unmatched: 4. The CDR3 extends over 15 amino acids. The CDR3 DNA reads as TGTGCCAGCAGCTTAGGACAGGGGGCGAGGCAGCCCCAGCATTTT. Translating gives CASSLGQGARQPQHF.

The CDR3 DNA reads as TGTGCCAGCAGTTTGCCCCCAGGACCAGGGGCAAATGAGCAGTTCTTC. It translates to CASSLPPGPGANEQFF. J is TRBJ2-1 and V is TRBV27, with D perhaps TRBD1 (6 bases). Germline-derived CDR1 and CDR2 are MNHEY and SMNVEV (reference sequence). This CDR3 is built from 16 residues. V lost 3 bases and J 7 bases, leaving 19 bases between the germline ends.